The following is a T cell receptor (beta chain) sequence with its context. Its specificity is not known. The sample is drawn from a study of CD8+CD57+ T cells in acquired aplastic anemia. General observations from the study: CD8+ Simpson's diversity showed no significant patient-control difference.

TCR beta VDJ combinations and CDR3 sequences were profiled from genomic DNA. TCRdb ran MiXCR on the reads and lists one entry per CDR3 protein. The sample shows some 42,000 distinct CDR3 sequences, approximately 67% of them seen only once. The germline gives CDR1 SGHTA, CDR2 FQGNSA. V shed 3 bases, J shed 7 bases, and the junction held 4 bases outside the gene matches. The CDR3 covers 13 residues. The J gene is TRBJ2-5, the V gene TRBV7-2; 8 bases line up with TRBD2. The source material was sorted CD4+, CD8+, or CD8+CD57+ T cells (not recorded which) from PBMCs. The sequence was obtained from a human donor in good health, serving as a control. The DNA of the CDR3 is TGTGCCAGCAGCTTGCGGGGGGTGGGGACCCAGTACTTC. Translated, it gives CASSLRGVGTQYF.